Listed here are 10 T cell receptor beta chains from one sample, sequenced in a study of identifying expanded T cells in peripheral blood. The method was immunoSEQ multiplex PCR; TCRdb's version includes in-frame clones alone and lacks a portion of them. This table holds about 90,000 clones, around 90% found once. The specimen was blood. Every receptor here comes from a person aged 18-69 years in good health.

Only a few counts were recorded for this clone. The V gene is TRBV28, the J gene TRBJ2-2; D remains unclear. This CDR3 spans 12 amino acids. Germline values: CDR1 MDHEN, CDR2 SYDVKM. V lost 4 bases and J 5 bases, leaving 5 bases between the germline ends. CDR3 residues: CASSSLTGELFF. DNA for the CDR3: TGTGCCAGCAGTTCCCTGACCGGGGAGCTGTTTTTT.

This clone was seen just once. The gene calls are TRBV20-1 and TRBJ1-1, with a possible D match to TRBD1 (5 bases). This CDR3 comprises 11 residues. Germline-derived CDR1 and CDR2 are DFQATT and SNEGSKA (reference sequence). V was clipped by 8 bases and J by 7 bases, with 14 bases between them. CDR3 sequence (DNA): TGCAGTAGCTCAGGGAAAGGTGAAGCTTTCTTT. It yields the protein CSSSGKGEAFF.

The V call is TRBV14, the J call TRBJ2-1; TRBD2 matches 11 bases. CDR1 SGHDN and CDR2 FVKESK come from the germline V gene. The CDR3 covers 16 residues. With 1 base clipped from V and 4 bases from J, the junction kept 3 bases outside the gene matches. The CDR3 sequence: CASSQAASGRYNEQFF. In DNA form, the CDR3 reads TGTGCCAGCAGCCAAGCGGCTAGCGGGAGGTACAATGAGCAGTTCTTC.

V gene TRBV5-1 combines with J gene TRBJ1-1, with D uncertain. The length of the CDR3 is 16 residues. V dropped 4 bases and J dropped 1 base, with 17 bases sitting between them. From germline, CDR1 is SGHRS and CDR2 YFSETQ. The CDR3 is CASSPAIARTNTEAFF. As DNA, the CDR3 is TGCGCCAGCAGCCCCGCAATCGCCCGAACGAACACTGAAGCTTTCTTT.

Concerning this clone itself: The germline gene is not matched at one end of the junction; a read error may be the cause. V and J are TRBV6-5 and TRBJ1-2; D possibly corresponds to TRBD1 (5 bases). Germline V lookup: CDR1 MNHEY, CDR2 SVGAGI. The CDR3 is made up of 13 amino acids. The CDR3 DNA follows: TGTGCCAGCAGTTACGACAGCAGATATGGCCACACCTTC. It is translated as CASSYDSRYGHTF.

This clone was counted a few times. V usage is TRBV11-3 and J usage is TRBJ2-1, with D perhaps matching TRBD1 (6 bases). This CDR3 has 15 amino acids. Per the germline V gene, CDR1 is SGHNT and CDR2 is YENEEA. Trimming removed 4 bases at V and 3 bases at J, with 13 bases between. The DNA for the CDR3 is TGTGCCAGCAGCTCAGGGGTAGATGTCTACAATGAGCAGTTCTTC. It translates to CASSSGVDVYNEQFF. Based on the CDR3 plus reference TRBV11-3 and TRBJ2-1, the full variable domain is EAGVVQSPRYKIIEKKQPVAFWCNPISGHNTLYWYLQNLGQGPELLIRYENEEAVDDSQLPKDRFSAERLKGVDSTLKIQPAELGDSAVYLCASSSGVDVYNEQFFGPGTRLTVL.

This CDR3 is CASSLAGVDGANVLTF. As DNA, the CDR3 is TGCGCCAGCAGCTTGGCCGGGGTGGATGGGGCCAACGTCCTGACTTTC. This chain joins TRBV5-1 and TRBJ2-6, with a weak D call TRBD2 (5 bases). V was clipped by 0 bases and J by 3 bases, with 10 bases between them. Per germline, CDR1 SGHRS and CDR2 YFSETQ. The CDR3 contains 16 residues.

The chain has TRBV29-1 and TRBJ2-7, with a tentative D call TRBD1 (7 bases). This CDR3 region has 13 residues. The germline CDR1 and CDR2 sequences are SQVTM and ANQGSEA. Trimming took off 4 bases at V and 2 bases at J, with 12 bases between the two ends. CDR3 DNA: TGCAGCGTTGTGCGGGACAGCACCTACGAGCAGTACTTC. Translation gives CSVVRDSTYEQYF.

The chain recombines TRBV4-2 with TRBJ2-7, with 11 bases fitting TRBD2. The CDR3 totals 20 residues. J lost 0 bases, V lost 0 bases, and 13 bases had no gene match. Germline V gives CDR1 LGHNA, CDR2 YNFKEQ. CDR3 sequence (DNA): TGTGCCAGCAGCCAAGATTACGGTCGGGCTAGCGGGGGGAGCTCCTACGAGCAGTACTTC. It specifies CASSQDYGRASGGSSYEQYF.

The chain combines TRBV27 with TRBJ2-5; the D call may be TRBD1 or TRBD2 (5 bases each). Germline CDR1 MNHEY, CDR2 SMNVEV (reference sequence). This CDR3 has 12 residues. Trimming took 7 bases from V and 1 from J, leaving 7 bases between them. The CDR3 spells CASIGGQETQYF. As DNA, the CDR3 is TGTGCCAGCATTGGGGGCCAAGAGACCCAGTACTTC.